The source of this T cell receptor (beta chain) is a study of control samples from healthy donors and cancer patients. TCRdb keeps only in-frame clones here, not all; method: immunoSEQ multiplex PCR. The profile shows 120,000 to 150,000 clones, over 85% of them singletons. Germline-derived CDR1 and CDR2 are MNHEY and SVGAGI. Between the trimmed V and J ends, which lost 6 bases and 0 bases, there was a span of 8 bases. The CDR3 is made up of 13 amino acids. The rearrangement uses TRBV6-5 and TRBJ2-5; unclear D gene. Sequenced: blood. The sequence was obtained from a man between 18 and 35 years old in good health. In nucleotides, the CDR3 is TGTGCCAGCAGCGGGCGGTACCAAGAGACCCAGTACTTC. Translation: CASSGRYQETQYF.